The 30 T cell receptor beta chains below all came from one sample that was sequenced in a study of CD8+ T cells in alopecia areata. Reverse transcription of extracted RNA yielded cDNA, which provided the sequencing template. TCRdb's table, derived via immunoSEQ multiplex PCR, lists solely in-frame clones and lacks some. The sample records 180,000 or so clones, 58% being singletons. The treatment: oral pan-JAK inhibitor, 5-10 mg twice daily. Sequencing was performed on CD4+ T cells sorted from blood, taken at week 24, from a patient treated with tofacitinib. The receptors were sampled from a human donor with alopecia areata.

The chain is built from TRBV27 and TRBJ1-1; D is perhaps TRBD1 (5 bases). V lost 3 bases and J lost 10, with 21 bases in between. The CDR3 contains 15 residues. Germline V lookup: CDR1 MNHEY, CDR2 SMNVEV (reference sequence). The CDR3 loop is CASSFWGGSTSGAFF. The CDR3 DNA sequence: TGTGCCAGCAGTTTCTGGGGGGGATCTACTTCCGGAGCTTTCTTT.

J is TRBJ2-1 and V is TRBV7-9, with D tentatively TRBD1 or TRBD2 (5 bases each). Trimming removed 3 bases at V and 7 bases at J, with 13 bases between. The CDR3 loop spans 14 amino acids. The germline V gene has CDR1 SEHNR and CDR2 FQNEAQ (reference sequence). DNA for the CDR3: TGTGCCAGCAGCTTCCGGGACCGACAGAATGAGCAGTTCTTC. Translating it yields CASSFRDRQNEQFF.

The gene calls are TRBV6-6 and TRBJ2-2; 10 bases line up with TRBD1. Germline CDR1 reads MNHNY; CDR2 reads SVGAGI (reference sequence). Germline trimming cut 6 bases from V and 3 bases from J; bases unmatched to any gene: 4. The CDR3 extends over 15 amino acids. The CDR3 DNA follows: TGTGCCAGCAGAAAGACAGGGGGCGACACCGGGGAGCTGTTTTTT. It codes for CASRKTGGDTGELFF.

The J gene is TRBJ1-2, the V gene TRBV25-1; D not resolved. The CDR3 totals 11 residues. Germline V gives CDR1 MGHDK, CDR2 SYGVNS. V dropped 7 bases and J dropped 8 bases, with 11 bases sitting between them. CDR3 nucleotides: TGTGCCAGCACCGGGATGCGGGGCTACACCTTC. Its protein is CASTGMRGYTF.

The rearrangement links TRBV30 to TRBJ1-2; TRBD1 might be the D (6 bases). CDR1 is GTSNPN and CDR2 is SVGIG in the germline V gene (reference sequence). With 0 bases removed from V and 2 bases from J, the gap between germline ends came to 10 bases. The CDR3 is made up of 14 amino acids. The CDR3 spells CAWSVGGSNYGYTF. In DNA form, the CDR3 reads TGTGCCTGGAGTGTGGGGGGCTCGAACTATGGCTACACCTTC.

The chain couples TRBV4-3 to TRBJ1-1; D is ambiguous. V lost 0 bases and J lost 1, with 12 bases in between. This CDR3 has 16 amino acids. The germline V gene encodes CDR1 LGHNA and CDR2 YSLEER. The CDR3 DNA reads as TGCGCCAGCAGCCAAGAACGCTGGGGTTGGAACACTGAAGCTTTCTTT. It translates to CASSQERWGWNTEAFF.

The chain couples TRBV25-1 to TRBJ2-6, with D possibly being TRBD2 (6 bases). Trimming left V 8 bases short and J 4 bases short, with 15 bases between. Germline V gene sequence: CDR1 MGHDK, CDR2 SYGVNS. The CDR3 runs to 15 residues. Written as DNA, the CDR3 is TGTGCCAGCCTTTCGGGGGACCCCGGGGCCAACGTCCTGACTTTC. It specifies CASLSGDPGANVLTF.

As DNA, the CDR3 is TGTGCCACCAGCGGAAGGGACGGCTTCTCTGGGGCCAACGTCCTGACTTTC. Its translation: CATSGRDGFSGANVLTF. The chain recombines TRBV15 with TRBJ2-6; either TRBD1 or TRBD2 may supply D (5 bases each). Germline V lookup: CDR1 LNHNV, CDR2 YYDKDF (reference sequence). Trimming pared 5 bases from V and 0 bases from J, leaving 14 bases between. The CDR3 contains 17 residues.

The rearrangement uses TRBV30 and TRBJ2-7, with 14 bases aligning to TRBD2. CDR1 is GTSNPN, CDR2 SVGIG, per germline (reference sequence). The junction had 10 bases not matched to a gene; V was cut back by 5 bases and J by 4 bases. The CDR3 spans 16 residues. This chain's CDR3 is CAWGKGLAGVYYEQYF. In DNA form, the CDR3 reads TGTGCCTGGGGCAAGGGACTAGCGGGAGTGTATTACGAGCAGTACTTC.

The chain combines TRBV5-6 with TRBJ1-6; 11 positions match TRBD1. This CDR3 contains 15 residues. Per the germline V gene, CDR1 is SGHDT and CDR2 is YYEEEE. J gave up 8 bases and V 2 bases, and 3 bases lay outside the gene matches. This CDR3 is CASSLRTGGDSPLHF. The CDR3 region has the DNA TGTGCCAGCAGCTTACGGACAGGGGGCGATTCACCCCTCCACTTT. The complete variable domain, with remaining parts taken from reference TRBV5-6 and TRBJ1-6, reads DAGVTQSPTHLIKTRGQQVTLRCSPKSGHDTVSWYQQALGQGPQFIFQYYEEEERQRGNFPDRFSGHQFPNYSSELNVNALLLGDSALYLCASSLRTGGDSPLHFGNGTRLTVT.

V gene TRBV9 combines with J gene TRBJ2-7; 10 bases fit TRBD2. CDR3 size: 15 residues. Germline-derived CDR1 and CDR2 are SGDLS and YYNGEE. The ends lost 2 bases at V and 5 bases at J; junction bases unmatched: 7. The CDR3 region is CASSVTGLAGDEQYF. In DNA form, the CDR3 reads TGTGCCAGCAGCGTTACGGGGCTAGCGGGAGACGAGCAGTACTTC.

The table lists this clone with many counts. The rearrangement uses TRBV6-6 and TRBJ1-3; the D gene is possibly TRBD1 (5 bases). Per germline, CDR1 MNHNY and CDR2 SVGAGI (reference sequence). V lost 2 bases, J lost 3 bases, and 11 bases lay in between. This CDR3 has 15 residues. DNA of the CDR3: TGTGCCAGCAGTTACGTAGGACACCTTGGAAACACCATATATTTT. It translates to CASSYVGHLGNTIYF.

The chain uses TRBV4-2 and TRBJ1-2; no clear D. Trimming cost V 0 bases and J 2 bases, with 7 bases left between them. Germline loops: CDR1 LGHNA, CDR2 YNFKEQ. CDR3 length: 14 amino acids. The CDR3 bases are TGTGCCAGCAGCCAAGAAAGCCGGAACTATGGCTACACCTTC. Encoded protein: CASSQESRNYGYTF.

This clone turned up a few times. The chain uses TRBV13 and TRBJ2-4, with D tentatively TRBD1 or TRBD2 (6 bases each). The length of the CDR3 is 16 residues. CDR1 is PRHDT and CDR2 is FYEKMQ in the germline V gene (reference sequence). The V and J ends lost 5 bases and 7 bases respectively, with 21 bases between them. The DNA for the CDR3 is TGTGCCAGCAGCCTAATGGTAGGGGGGCTGCGGAACATTCAGTACTTC. It encodes CASSLMVGGLRNIQYF.

This clone is a singleton in its sample. V gene TRBV6-1 combines with J gene TRBJ1-1, with D hard to call. Trimming pared 5 bases from V and 6 bases from J, leaving 13 bases between. The CDR3 has 13 amino acids. CDR1 and CDR2 from the germline V gene are MNHNS and SASEGT. Here the CDR3 reads CASSFRPAAEAFF. The DNA for the CDR3 is TGTGCCAGCAGTTTCCGCCCGGCTGCTGAAGCTTTCTTT.

This clone has more than one count but fewer than ten. This chain joins TRBV5-1 and TRBJ2-7; TRBD1 aligns across 9 bases. The CDR3 covers 17 residues. V dropped 1 base and J dropped 0; count of bases not matched to a gene: 8. Germline V gene lookup returns CDR1 SGHRS and CDR2 YFSETQ. The CDR3 sequence is CASSLYSGTGSSYEQYF. CDR3 DNA sequence: TGCGCCAGCAGCTTGTACTCCGGGACAGGGTCCTCCTACGAGCAGTACTTC.

The rearrangement uses TRBV4-1 and TRBJ2-6; 10 bases are a match to TRBD2. Germline V lookup: CDR1 MGHRA, CDR2 YSYEKL. V gave up 6 bases and J gave up 0 bases; unmatched junction bases: 8. CDR3 length: 18 residues. CDR3 bases: TGCGCCAGCAGTCCCTTCCTAGCGGGGGTCTCTGGGGCCAACGTCCTGACTTTC. Its protein product is CASSPFLAGVSGANVLTF.

The J gene is TRBJ2-1, the V gene TRBV29-1, with 12 bases that match TRBD1. J gave up 5 bases and V 7 bases, and 6 bases lay outside the gene matches. This CDR3 spans 14 amino acids. CDR1 SQVTM and CDR2 ANQGSEA come from the germline V gene. The CDR3 nucleotides are TGCAGCGCCGTGGGACAGGGGGCACACAATGAGCAGTTCTTC. This gives the protein CSAVGQGAHNEQFF.

This clone has a handful of counts. The chain employs TRBV29-1 and TRBJ1-2; D ambiguous. From germline, CDR1 is SQVTM and CDR2 ANQGSEA. V was cut by 6 bases and J by 0 bases, with 8 bases left in between. This CDR3 is built from 12 residues. The CDR3 sequence is CSVGSTNYGYTF. CDR3 DNA sequence: TGCAGCGTCGGGTCCACTAACTATGGCTACACCTTC.

For this clone: Sequence at one end of the junction differs from germline and may be a read error. The chain joins TRBV2 to TRBJ2-7, with 9 bases fitting TRBD2. Germline CDR1 is SNHLY and CDR2 is FYNNEI. The CDR3 runs to 10 residues. This CDR3 is CASGRSEQYF. The CDR3, as DNA: TGCGCCAGCGGGAGGAGTGAGCAGTACTTC.

The chain links TRBV7-9 to TRBJ1-2, with 7 bases identical to TRBD1. Germline V lookup: CDR1 SEHNR, CDR2 FQNEAQ (reference sequence). The CDR3 length is 15 residues. After removal of 4 bases from V and 4 bases from J, the junction contained 9 bases not matched to a gene. The DNA of the CDR3 is TGTGCCAGCAGCTCCCCGGGACAGCTATTCTATGGCTACACCTTC. Protein product: CASSSPGQLFYGYTF.

This chain uses TRBV6-6 with TRBJ1-1; perhaps TRBD1 as D (6 bases). The CDR3 length is 12 residues. Germline CDR1 and CDR2: MNHNY and SVGAGI (reference sequence). V shed 11 bases and J shed 1 base, with 11 bases lying between them. CDR3 nucleotides: TGTGCCGTACAGGACAGGAACACTGAAGCTTTCTTT. Translated: CAVQDRNTEAFF.

V is TRBV9 and J is TRBJ2-2; D not resolved. CDR3 length: 13 residues. CDR1 and CDR2 (germline): SGDLS, YYNGEE. V gave up 3 bases and J gave up 1 base, with 4 bases separating them. In DNA, the CDR3 is TGTGCCAGCAGCGCCGAGAACACCGGGGAGCTGTTTTTT. Translating it yields CASSAENTGELFF.

V and J are TRBV5-1 and TRBJ2-2; 15 nucleotides line up with TRBD2. With 6 bases clipped from V and 2 bases from J, the junction kept 8 bases outside the gene matches. Germline CDR1 and CDR2: SGHRS and YFSETQ. The CDR3 consists of 18 residues. The CDR3 protein is CASTKGTSGRYNTGELFF. The CDR3 DNA reads TGCGCCAGCACCAAAGGGACTAGCGGGAGGTATAACACCGGGGAGCTGTTTTTT. The variable domain in full, completed from reference TRBV5-1 and TRBJ2-2, reads KAGVTQTPRYLIKTRGQQVTLSCSPISGHRSVSWYQQTPGQGLQFLFEYFSETQRNKGNFPGRFSGRQFSNSRSEMNVSTLELGDSALYLCASTKGTSGRYNTGELFFGEGSRLTVL.

The chain combines TRBV6-5 with TRBJ2-5; D gene ambiguous. Trimming removed 2 bases at V and 7 bases at J, with 5 bases between. Looked up from germline, CDR1 is MNHEY and CDR2 is SVGAGI. This CDR3 is 11 amino acids long. DNA of the CDR3: TGTGCCAGCAGTTACGTGGGGACCCAGTACTTC. Translation: CASSYVGTQYF.

The chain is built from TRBV7-9 and TRBJ1-2; D gene uncertain. CDR1 and CDR2 (germline): SEHNR, FQNEAQ (reference sequence). Trimming removed 4 bases from V and 1 base from J, with 13 bases in between. The CDR3 is made up of 15 amino acids. The CDR3 DNA reads TGTGCCAGCAGCTCCCACAGAGATTTTAACTATGGCTACACCTTC. It yields the protein CASSSHRDFNYGYTF.

In this sample, this clone turned up once. The chain joins TRBV29-1 to TRBJ2-1, with a weak D call TRBD2 (6 bases). The V gene lost 3 bases and the J gene lost 2 bases, with 11 bases spanning the gap. The CDR3 loop spans 14 amino acids. Germline CDR1 and CDR2: SQVTM and ANQGSEA. The DNA of the CDR3 is TGCAGCGTTGATCTGCGGAGGGCCTACAATGAGCAGTTCTTC. Protein sequence: CSVDLRRAYNEQFF.

The chain has TRBV4-3 and TRBJ2-5; the D call may be TRBD1 or TRBD2 (6 bases each). Germline CDR1 and CDR2: LGHNA and YSLEER. The ends were cut back, 1 base at V and 0 bases at J, with 15 bases in the middle. CDR3 length equals 17 residues. The CDR3, as DNA: TGCGCCAGCAGCCAAGGTACCGGGGGCTCGTACCAAGAGACCCAGTACTTC. Amino acid sequence: CASSQGTGGSYQETQYF.

V gene TRBV9 combines with J gene TRBJ1-2; tentatively, D is TRBD1 (5 bases). The germline V and J ends were trimmed by 0 bases and 2 bases, with 11 bases remaining between them. This CDR3 is 15 amino acids long. Germline V gene sequence: CDR1 SGDLS, CDR2 YYNGEE. The CDR3 nucleotides read TGTGCCAGCAGCGTAGGAATACAGGAGAACTATGGCTACACCTTC. It codes for CASSVGIQENYGYTF.

The chain links TRBV28 to TRBJ2-5; TRBD2 aligns across 14 bases. The J segment lost 1 base and the V segment lost 7 bases, leaving 17 bases of the junction unmatched. The CDR3 is made up of 20 amino acids. Per germline, CDR1 MDHEN and CDR2 SYDVKM. The CDR3, as DNA: TGTGCCAGCAACTCCCACCCTGAGACTAGCGGGAGGGGGACCCAAGAGACCCAGTACTTC. It translates to CASNSHPETSGRGTQETQYF.